The source of this T cell receptor (beta chain) is a study of T cells in Graves' hyperthyroidism and ophthalmopathy. Deletions cut 1 base from V and 1 base from J, with 14 bases between. The CDR3 contains 16 residues. Germline V CDR1 and CDR2: MGHRA, YSYEKL. Amplification of TCR beta CDR3 regions used RNA as the template. Primed by the HTBI set, a first-round RT-PCR was run on the TCR CDR3. TCRdb re-derived calls from the multiplex PCR reads in MiXCR, one entry per CDR3 protein. The sample carries around 600,000 distinct CDR3 sequences, about 14% recorded once. Specimen: blood. The TCR was taken from a woman between 50 and 59 years old with Graves' ophthalmopathy. The chain couples TRBV4-1 to TRBJ2-7, with unresolved D. CDR3 loop: CASSQAGQKKSYEQYF. The CDR3 coding sequence is TGCGCCAGCAGCCAAGCGGGTCAGAAGAAGTCCTACGAGCAGTACTTC.